The entry that follows covers one TCR beta chain sequence. These data are taken from a study of blood T cell repertoires in COVID-19. Whole-study context: In each case, the material was cDNA or gDNA derived from T cells, B-cell-depleted T cells, or PBMCs.

Donors were grouped by their self-reported clinical history. V was shortened by 5 bases and J by 2 bases, with 10 bases between the two germline ends. This CDR3 has 13 amino acids. Authors' processing steps: Estimation of nucleated cell counts relied on the amplification of reference gene primers. Clones were read by immunoSEQ multiplex PCR, and TCRdb kept only the in-frame ones, dropping some. D and trimming come from the DNA, and the V and J calls and clone size come from that table. The sample includes roughly 280,000 clones, 89% seen only once; the top ten take about 2%. The receptor comes from a woman aged 55-70 years who had recovered from COVID-19. Material for sequencing was PBMCs or T cells enriched from blood (not recorded which). This sequence joins TRBV12-3 or TRBV12-4 and TRBJ2-7; weak D call: TRBD1 (6 bases). The CDR3 spells CASSLQGTYEQYF. Here the CDR3 DNA reads TGTGCCAGCAGTCTACAGGGAACCTACGAGCAGTACTTC.